These T cell receptor beta chains were read from a single sample in a study of human T cells and chemical hapten exposure. MiXCR, applied by TCRdb to the RACE reads, yields one record per CDR3 protein. The repertoire holds about 120,000 distinct CDR3 sequences, with about 11% as singletons. The source was whole blood, collected in connection with sensitization to the hapten diphenylcyclopropenone (DPC). All receptors derive from a woman aged 50 to 60 with alopecia areata. Some clones in this sample may be carry-over from other donors' samples. Each CDR3 is given with its conserved first and last residue. D genes are given only for firm matches. Some rows mark clone size as missing; the rest say once, few, many or name a class of expanded clone.

cdr3_nt cdr3_aa j_call d_call v_call clone_size
TGTGCCAGCAGTGAACCGAACGTCTGGGGCTACACCTTC CASSEPNVWGYTF TRBJ1-2 - TRBV25-1 few
TGTGCCAGCAGCGTAGGCACGGTGTCGGGAGAGCAGTACTTC CASSVGTVSGEQYF TRBJ2-7 - TRBV9 many
TGTGCCAGCAGCTTAGCGCTTTGGAATTCACCCCTCCACTTT CASSLALWNSPLHF TRBJ1-6 - TRBV7-2 few
TGTGCCAGCAGCTTAGCTACACCCTACGAGCAGTACTTC CASSLATPYEQYF TRBJ2-7 - TRBV7-2 -
TGTGCCAGCAATCGGGGGGTTACGGCAGATACGCAGTATTTT CASNRGVTADTQYF TRBJ2-3 TRBD2 TRBV6-1 -
TGTGCCAGCAGCCAAGATGTAGCGGGACGCTACAATGAGCAGTTCTTC CASSQDVAGRYNEQFF TRBJ2-1 TRBD2 TRBV4-2 few
TGCGCCAGCAGCTTGGCGGCTAGCGGGTTGACCTACAATGAGCAGTTCTTC CASSLAASGLTYNEQFF TRBJ2-1 TRBD2 TRBV5-1 many
TGCAGCCCCTGGACAGGGGCCAATGAGCAGTTCTTC CSPWTGANEQFF TRBJ2-1 TRBD1 TRBV29-1 many
TGTGCCAGCAGTTCTTCCAAGGGAGGGGGAGAGACCCAGTACTTC CASSSSKGGGETQYF TRBJ2-5 - TRBV28 -
TGTGCCAGCACCCCAGGGGGGGCGCGTGAGAAACTGTTTTTT CASTPGGAREKLFF TRBJ1-4 TRBD1 TRBV12-3/TRBV12-4 few
TGTGCCTGGAGTAACGGACCCCTGGGGGACACTGAAGCTTTCTTT CAWSNGPLGDTEAFF TRBJ1-1 - TRBV30 once
TGCAGCGCCCGAAGATCTAGCACAGATACGCAGTATTTT CSARRSSTDTQYF TRBJ2-3 - TRBV29-1 many
TGCAGTGCTAGAGATCGGTTGAGGACACAGGGGTCCACAGATACGCAGTATTTT CSARDRLRTQGSTDTQYF TRBJ2-3 TRBD1 TRBV20-1 many
TGTGCCAGCAGTGAAGCGGGAGCGGGAGGAAAGGAGACCCAGTACTTC CASSEAGAGGKETQYF TRBJ2-5 TRBD2 TRBV6-1 -
TGTGCCAGCAGCCAATGGACAGGGAGGTCGTGGGGCTACACCTTC CASSQWTGRSWGYTF TRBJ1-2 TRBD1 TRBV3-1 -
TGCAGTGCTTTACTAGCGGGAGTCCCGAATCCCGGGGAGCTGTTTTTT CSALLAGVPNPGELFF TRBJ2-2 TRBD2 TRBV20-1 few
TGTGCCAGCAGCGAGAGGGGGGCGGTCACCGGGGAGCTGTTTTTT CASSERGAVTGELFF TRBJ2-2 - TRBV9 -
TGTGCCATCAGTGAGTCGCGAGCGGGAGAGTTTGAGCAGTTCTTC CAISESRAGEFEQFF TRBJ2-1 TRBD2 TRBV10-3 -
TGTGCCTGGAGTGTCAGGGGGCTGCACGGGGAGCTGTTTTTT CAWSVRGLHGELFF TRBJ2-2 TRBD1 TRBV30 few
TGTGCCAGCAGCCCGTCACTAGCGGGAGGGAGTAATGAGCAGTTCTTC CASSPSLAGGSNEQFF TRBJ2-1 TRBD2 TRBV7-2 -
TGTGCCAGCAGTTTGTACAGCACAGATACGCAGTATTTT CASSLYSTDTQYF TRBJ2-3 - TRBV12-3/TRBV12-4 many
TGTGCCAGCAGTTTACGCGTAGCGGGGGTTAGCACAGATACGCAGTATTTT CASSLRVAGVSTDTQYF TRBJ2-3 TRBD2 TRBV27 few
TGTGCCAGCAGCCAAGAAGTAAGGGGGGACTATGGCTACACCTTC CASSQEVRGDYGYTF TRBJ1-2 - TRBV4-2 few
TGTGCCACCAGCAGAGATGAACTACCTAACACCGGGGAGCTGTTTTTT CATSRDELPNTGELFF TRBJ2-2 - TRBV15 many
TGTGCCAGCAGGTCCCCGTCGGGGAACCAAGAGACCCAGTACTTC CASRSPSGNQETQYF TRBJ2-5 - TRBV28 many
TGTGCCATCAGTGAGGAGGATTGGGCGGGGACAGATACGCAGTATTTT CAISEEDWAGTDTQYF TRBJ2-3 - TRBV10-3 many
TGTGCCACCGAGGGGCAGGGGTCGATTGGGGCCAACGTCCTGACTTTC CATEGQGSIGANVLTF TRBJ2-6 - TRBV6-1 -
TGCAGCGTTGGACAGGGGTCGGGTGAGCAGTACTTC CSVGQGSGEQYF TRBJ2-7 TRBD1 TRBV29-1 many
TGTGCCAGCAGCTACCAGGGGGGAGCGAACACCGGGGAGCTGTTTTTT CASSYQGGANTGELFF TRBJ2-2 - TRBV12-3/TRBV12-4 -
TGTGCCAGCAGCCAGGCCGCGGGAGTTTCCTACAATGAGCAGTTCTTC CASSQAAGVSYNEQFF TRBJ2-1 TRBD2 TRBV9 few